What follows is one T cell receptor (beta chain) and its context. As yet, its antigen is unknown. The record originates from a study of OX40 agonist ivuxolimab in advanced cancers. Sequenced by immunoSEQ multiplex PCR; TCRdb stores in-frame clones only, minus some. The profile shows approximately 18,000 clones, about 82% of them singletons. Study outcomes and limitations: Part of the nonresponder group also had normalized T-cell clonal expansion that was low. Mean expanded clone counts were higher in CD8+ than CD4+ T cells.

V shed 5 bases and J shed 3 bases, with 16 bases lying between them. Germline-derived CDR1 and CDR2 are SGHTA and FQGNSA. The CDR3 has 16 residues. Sequencing was performed on CD4+ or CD8+ T cells sorted from blood, taken in a trial of the OX40 agonist ivuxolimab. The chain combines TRBV7-2 with TRBJ2-2; D possibly matches TRBD1 or TRBD2 (5 bases each). This receptor was identified in an adult with an advanced solid tumor such as melanoma, head and neck, liver or kidney cancer. CDR3 sequence reads: CASSARLGVDTGELFF. CDR3 DNA: TGTGCCAGCAGCGCGAGGCTGGGGGTAGACACCGGGGAGCTGTTTTTT. Looking up the rest from reference TRBV7-2 and TRBJ2-2 gives the full variable domain: GAGVSQSPSNKVTEKGKDVELRCDPISGHTALYWYRQSLGQGLEFLIYFQGNSAPDKSGLPSDRFSAERTGGSVSTLTIQRTQQEDSAVYLCASSARLGVDTGELFFGEGSRLTVL.